Each of the 16 T cell receptor beta chains below was sequenced from the same sample in a study of T cell repertoires in cytomegalovirus infection. TCRdb independently ran MiXCR on the reads; one entry per CDR3 protein. The profile shows 150,000 to 200,000 distinct CDR3 sequences, less than 9.5% of them singletons. The material sequenced was PBMCs. Receptors originate from a human donor in good health (CMV status not recorded). Some clones in this sample may be carry-over from other donors' samples.

For this clonotype: A clone one base away is much larger, so this may be a read error. The chain links TRBV12-3 or TRBV12-4 to TRBJ1-1, with D possibly matching TRBD1 (6 bases). The CDR3 runs 14 residues. The ends were cut back, 2 bases at V and 5 bases at J, with 12 bases in the middle. CDR3 amino acids: CASSLMGAGTEAFF. The CDR3 coding sequence is TGTGCCAGCAGTTTAATGGGGGCAGGGACTGAAGCTTTCTTT.

The chain employs TRBV6-2 or TRBV6-3 and TRBJ2-1; weak D call: TRBD1 (6 bases). Germline V lookup: CDR1 MNHEY, CDR2 SVGEGT. Deletions cut 5 bases from V and 4 bases from J, with 15 bases between. The CDR3 loop spans 15 amino acids. CDR3 loop: CASSMTDREYNEQFF. As DNA, the CDR3 is TGTGCCAGCAGTATGACGGACAGAGAATACAATGAGCAGTTCTTC.

This clonotype was seen a handful of times. The chain is built from TRBV12-3 or TRBV12-4 and TRBJ1-4; the D gene is possibly TRBD1 (6 bases). The germline V and J ends were trimmed by 3 bases and 8 bases, with 13 bases remaining between them. CDR3 length equals 14 residues. The CDR3 here is CASSFGTWDEKLFF. The CDR3 DNA follows: TGTGCCAGCAGTTTCGGGACATGGGACGAAAAACTGTTTTTT.

In this sample, this clonotype turned up many times. The V gene is TRBV5-5, the J gene TRBJ2-6; a possible D gene is TRBD2 (5 bases). This CDR3 comprises 13 residues. V lost 7 bases and J lost 0, with 5 bases in between. Germline-derived CDR1 and CDR2 are SGHKS and YYEKEE (reference sequence). The CDR3 sequence: CASAGSGANVLTF. CDR3 bases: TGTGCCAGCGCGGGCTCTGGGGCCAACGTCCTGACTTTC.

The table lists this clonotype with many counts. The gene calls are TRBV5-5 and TRBJ2-1, with D tentatively TRBD2 (6 bases). CDR3 length: 15 residues. Deletions cut 2 bases from V and 0 bases from J, with 9 bases between. The germline CDR1 and CDR2 sequences are SGHKS and YYEKEE (reference sequence). CDR3 loop: CASSFSGDSYNEQFF. As DNA, the CDR3 is TGTGCCAGCAGCTTCTCGGGGGACTCCTACAATGAGCAGTTCTTC.

This clonotype was observed a handful of times. The chain links TRBV29-1 to TRBJ2-7, with 8 bases fitting TRBD1. The J segment lost 3 bases and the V segment lost 7 bases, leaving 2 bases of the junction unmatched. The CDR3 is 11 amino acids. Germline V gene sequence: CDR1 SQVTM, CDR2 ANQGSEA. CDR3 in amino acids: CSAGTGYEQYF. CDR3 coding DNA: TGCAGCGCTGGGACAGGCTACGAGCAGTACTTC.

This clonotype occurred many times. The chain employs TRBV19 and TRBJ2-1; 9 nucleotides line up with TRBD2. The CDR3 is made up of 15 amino acids. Trimming removed 9 bases from V and 7 bases from J; junction bases left unmatched: 13. Germline CDR1 is LNHDA and CDR2 is SQIVND (reference sequence). CDR3 protein: CASSLLAGIENEQFF. As DNA, the CDR3 is TGTGCCAGCTCACTGCTAGCGGGAATTGAGAATGAGCAGTTCTTC.

This clonotype was seen at least ten times. The rearrangement links TRBV6-2 or TRBV6-3 to TRBJ2-1, with a possible D match to TRBD2 (5 bases). CDR1 and CDR2 (germline): MNHEY, SVGEGT. The CDR3 length is 13 residues. Trimming shortened V by 6 bases and J by 7 bases, and 13 bases separated the two germline ends. The CDR3 protein is CASSQRAGNEQFF. The CDR3, as DNA: TGTGCCAGCAGCCAGAGGGCCGGAAATGAGCAGTTCTTC.

This clonotype appeared a few times. The chain has TRBV28 and TRBJ1-5, with D possibly TRBD1 on 5 matching bases. Germline lookup yields CDR1 MDHEN and CDR2 SYDVKM. Trimming took off 3 bases at V and 6 bases at J, with 12 bases between the two ends. The CDR3 is made up of 14 amino acids. CDR3 in DNA: TGTGCCAGCAGTTTTCTGGGGCATAGTCAGCCCCAGCATTTT. Amino acid sequence: CASSFLGHSQPQHF.

The chain carries TRBV6-5 and TRBJ2-3, with D unresolved. Germline V gives CDR1 MNHEY, CDR2 SVGAGI. The V and J ends lost 1 base and 4 bases respectively, with 9 bases between them. The CDR3 runs to 14 residues. CDR3 DNA sequence: TGTGCCAGCAGTTACTACGGCCCCGCAGATACGCAGTATTTT. Protein: CASSYYGPADTQYF.

This clonotype came up many times. J is TRBJ2-3 and V is TRBV6-1; D is undetermined. V gave up 6 bases and J gave up 6 bases, with 7 bases separating them. CDR1 and CDR2 from the germline V gene are MNHNS and SASEGT. The CDR3 is 11 amino acids. CDR3 protein: CASRIGDTQYF. CDR3 DNA sequence: TGTGCCAGCAGAATCGGGGATACGCAGTATTTT.

The sample holds a few counts of this clonotype. The chain is built from TRBV28 and TRBJ1-5, with D hard to call. The length of the CDR3 is 16 residues. Trimming took off 1 base at V and 5 bases at J, with 15 bases between the two ends. Germline CDR1 reads MDHEN; CDR2 reads SYDVKM. This CDR3 is CASSLSPSDGYQPQHF. CDR3 sequence (DNA): TGTGCCAGCAGTTTATCCCCTTCGGACGGATATCAGCCCCAGCATTTT.

The chain employs TRBV6-5 and TRBJ2-5; possibly TRBD2 for D (5 bases). The V end lost 5 bases, the J end lost 4 bases, and 14 bases lay between the germline ends. Germline CDR1 is MNHEY and CDR2 is SVGAGI. The CDR3 is 14 residues long. This CDR3 reads CASSQTVSGETQYF. The CDR3 nucleotides read TGTGCCAGCAGTCAGACCGTGAGCGGAGAGACCCAGTACTTC.

The V gene is TRBV20-1, the J gene TRBJ1-5, with a possible D match to TRBD1 (5 bases). V gave up 1 base and J gave up 7 bases, with 11 bases separating them. Germline V gives CDR1 DFQATT, CDR2 SNEGSKA (reference sequence). This CDR3 is built from 13 residues. CDR3 sequence reads: CSARAGYGQPQHF. CDR3 bases: TGCAGTGCTAGAGCAGGGTATGGACAGCCCCAGCATTTT.

CDR3 DNA: TGTGCCAGCAGCCCACAGATACTAGCGGGAGGAGCAGATACGCAGTATTTT. This gives the protein CASSPQILAGGADTQYF. The chain carries TRBV11-2 and TRBJ2-3; 12 positions agree with TRBD2. The length of the CDR3 is 17 residues. Looked up from germline, CDR1 is SGHAT and CDR2 is FQNNGV. The V segment lost 5 bases and the J segment 4 bases; nucleotides outside the gene matches: 10.

This clonotype was seen ten or more times. The chain employs TRBV7-2 and TRBJ2-7; 10 bases are a match to TRBD2. The CDR3 length is 16 residues. CDR1 and CDR2 (germline): SGHTA, FQGNSA. After removal of 3 bases from V and 2 bases from J, the junction contained 7 bases not matched to a gene. CDR3 sequence reads: CASSFFGLAETYEQYF. CDR3 nucleotides: TGTGCCAGCAGCTTTTTTGGACTAGCGGAGACCTACGAGCAGTACTTC.